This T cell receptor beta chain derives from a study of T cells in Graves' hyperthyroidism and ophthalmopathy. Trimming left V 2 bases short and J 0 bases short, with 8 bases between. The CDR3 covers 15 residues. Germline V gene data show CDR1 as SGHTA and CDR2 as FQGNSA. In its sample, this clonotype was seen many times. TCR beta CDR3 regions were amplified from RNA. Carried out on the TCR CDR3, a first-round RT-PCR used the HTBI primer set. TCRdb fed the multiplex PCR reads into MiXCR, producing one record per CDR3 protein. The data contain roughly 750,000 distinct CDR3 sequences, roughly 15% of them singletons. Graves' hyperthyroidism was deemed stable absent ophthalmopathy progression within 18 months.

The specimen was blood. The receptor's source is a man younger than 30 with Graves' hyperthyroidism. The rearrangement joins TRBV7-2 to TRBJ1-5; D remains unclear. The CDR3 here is CASSLTRLSNQPQHF. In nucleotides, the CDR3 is TGTGCCAGCAGCTTAACCAGGCTTAGCAATCAGCCCCAGCATTTT. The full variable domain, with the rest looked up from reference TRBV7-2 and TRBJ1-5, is GAGVSQSPSNKVTEKGKDVELRCDPISGHTALYWYRQSLGQGLEFLIYFQGNSAPDKSGLPSDRFSAERTGGSVSTLTIQRTQQEDSAVYLCASSLTRLSNQPQHFGDGTRLSIL.